Here is one TCR beta chain with its context. There is no known antigen for this receptor. Base qualities were left out, and no much larger clone turns up one base away. The data belong to a study of T cell clonotyping in hematopoietic cell transplantation (dated by TCRdb to the early 2020s). Notes on the research overall: Recipient samples taken before transplant were collected after cytoreduction. A total of 120 to 150 blood samples were gathered in the study from roughly 40 consecutive transplant recipients along with their related donors. Patient recruitment ran from late 2015 to January 2017, and follow-up continued until late 2020 or death. The paper's findings and limits, for the study overall: Recipient TCR diversity fell after transplant, with pathologically expanded clonotypes rising progressively from day 30 to day 180. Sample size was limited, and cells were not sorted, so CD4 and CD8 repertoire contributions could not be separated. Donor and pretransplant recipient Inverse Simpson Index values predicted broader posttransplant TCR repertoire diversity. Just a small fraction of recipient repertoires overlapped with donor repertoires, and more than 97% appeared de novo at the given depth.

The sample's time point label is to be understood as: recipient sample about 28 days before transplant, after cytoreduction. Recipient blood was collected about 28 days before transplant and at days 30, 100 and 180 after transplant. Nuclei Lysis Solution was used to extract genomic DNA from fresh or cryopreserved unfractionated peripheral blood mononuclear cells. Germline trimming: 3 bases from V, 8 bases from J; junction bases outside gene matches: 2. There are 14 amino acids in the CDR3, from cysteine to phenylalanine inclusive. The kept DNA is CDR3 alone, 42 bases in frame from the first base. CDR1 and CDR2 were assigned from the germline V gene (reference sequence) as LNHDA and SQIVND. TCR beta CDR3 regions were amplified from genomic DNA with the immunoSEQ assay, a bias-controlled multiplex PCR using V- and J-specific primers. A proprietary barcode and Illumina adapter sequences were added to the CDR3 amplicons in a second PCR step. CDR3 libraries were sequenced on an Illumina MiSeq instrument. Processing in the source paper ran as follows. Export and quality control were performed with immunoSEQ Analyzer 3.0, and downstream analyses were performed with R Bioconductor and Immunarch. Only productive rearrangements in the normalized downsampled data set were used to calculate repertoire metrics. In the normalized cohort, clonotypes with more than 5 templates were defined as pathologically expanded. The Inverse Simpson Index served as the measure of repertoire diversity. CMV-specificity analyses were carried out on the non-normalized data set to capture all clonotypes. Here the immuneACCESS table is served through TCRdb, limited to in-frame sequences with V and J called. Missing clones are a known gap in these copies; in checked studies unresolved V genes cover under half, and the rest lacks a known reason. D and trimming were read from the DNA, whereas the V and J calls and clone size are those reported in that table. A total of roughly 24,000 clones appear in this sample, 84% of them only once. The ten largest account for about 24% of the sample.

The TCR comes from a woman aged 55-70 years with acute myeloid leukemia. Some clones in this sample may be carry-over from other donors' samples. Recombination connected TRBV19 to TRBJ2-1; TRBD1 matches 12 bases in the middle. The sample in question was peripheral blood mononuclear cells, obtained before stem cell transplant. The CDR3 loop reads CASSMGQGAYEQFF. The DNA is TGTGCCAGTAGTATGGGACAGGGGGCCTATGAGCAGTTCTTC.